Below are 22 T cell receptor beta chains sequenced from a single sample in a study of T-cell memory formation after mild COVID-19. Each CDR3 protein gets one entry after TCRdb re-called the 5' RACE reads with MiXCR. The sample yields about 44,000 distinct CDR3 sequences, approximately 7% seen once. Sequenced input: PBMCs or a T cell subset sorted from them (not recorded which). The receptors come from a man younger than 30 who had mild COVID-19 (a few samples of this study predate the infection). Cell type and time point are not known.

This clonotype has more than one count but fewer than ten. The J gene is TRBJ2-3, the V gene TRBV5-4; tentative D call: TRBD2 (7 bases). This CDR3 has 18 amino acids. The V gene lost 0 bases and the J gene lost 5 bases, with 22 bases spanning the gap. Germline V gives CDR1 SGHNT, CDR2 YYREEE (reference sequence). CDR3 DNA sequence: TGTGCCAGCAGCTTGGGTGGGGGGGCTCCCGGACCCCAAGATACGCAGTATTTT. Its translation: CASSLGGGAPGPQDTQYF.

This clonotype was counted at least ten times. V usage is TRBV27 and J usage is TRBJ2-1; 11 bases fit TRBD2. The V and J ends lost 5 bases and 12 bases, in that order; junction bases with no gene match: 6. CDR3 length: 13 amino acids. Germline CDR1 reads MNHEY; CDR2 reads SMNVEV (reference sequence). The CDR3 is CASSRTSGPAQFF. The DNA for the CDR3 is TGTGCCAGCAGTCGGACTAGCGGGCCGGCGCAGTTCTTC.

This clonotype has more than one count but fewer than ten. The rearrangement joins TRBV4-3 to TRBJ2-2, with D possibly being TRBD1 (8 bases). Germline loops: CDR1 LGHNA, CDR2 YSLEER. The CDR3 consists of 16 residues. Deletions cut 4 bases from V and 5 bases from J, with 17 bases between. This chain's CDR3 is CASSLRGDRSTGELFF. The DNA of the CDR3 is TGCGCCAGCAGCCTTCGGGGGGACAGGTCAACCGGGGAGCTGTTTTTT.

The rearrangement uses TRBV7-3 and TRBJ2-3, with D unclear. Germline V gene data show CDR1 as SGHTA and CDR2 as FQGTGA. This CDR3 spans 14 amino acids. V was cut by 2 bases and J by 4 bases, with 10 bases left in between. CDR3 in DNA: TGTGCCAGCAGCTTATTGGGGAACCCAGATACGCAGTATTTT. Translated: CASSLLGNPDTQYF.

CDR3 sequence (DNA): TGCGCCAGCAGCCAAGATCGGCGAGCTGCCAAAGAGACCCAGTACTTC. Amino acid sequence: CASSQDRRAAKETQYF. The chain combines TRBV4-1 with TRBJ2-5; D is unclear. The V gene's germline CDR1 is MGHRA and CDR2 YSYEKL. The V end lost 0 bases, the J end lost 3 bases, and 14 bases lay between the germline ends. The CDR3 sequence is 16 residues long.

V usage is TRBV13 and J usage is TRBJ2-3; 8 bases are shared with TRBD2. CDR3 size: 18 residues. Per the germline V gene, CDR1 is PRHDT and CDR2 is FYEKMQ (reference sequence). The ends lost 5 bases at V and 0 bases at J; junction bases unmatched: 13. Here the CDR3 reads CASSQTLSGGRSTDTQYF. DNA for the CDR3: TGTGCCAGCAGCCAAACCCTCAGCGGGGGCCGTAGCACAGATACGCAGTATTTT.

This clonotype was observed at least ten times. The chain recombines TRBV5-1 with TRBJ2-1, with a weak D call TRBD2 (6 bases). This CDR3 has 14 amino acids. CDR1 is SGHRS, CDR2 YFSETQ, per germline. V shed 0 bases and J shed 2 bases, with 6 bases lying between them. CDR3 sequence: CASSLGLAYNEQFF. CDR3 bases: TGCGCCAGCAGCTTGGGACTAGCCTACAATGAGCAGTTCTTC.

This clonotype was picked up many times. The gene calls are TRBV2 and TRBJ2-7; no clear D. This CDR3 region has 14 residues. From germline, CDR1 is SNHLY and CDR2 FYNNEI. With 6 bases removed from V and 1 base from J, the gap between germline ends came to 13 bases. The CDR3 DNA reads TGTGCCAGCAGGGAATTCGACCGGTCCTACGAGCAGTACGTC. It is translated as CASREFDRSYEQYV.

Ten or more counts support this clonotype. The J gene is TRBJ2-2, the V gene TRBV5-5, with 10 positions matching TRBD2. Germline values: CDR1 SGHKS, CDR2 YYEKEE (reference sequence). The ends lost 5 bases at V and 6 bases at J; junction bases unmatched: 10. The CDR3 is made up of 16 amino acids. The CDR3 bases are TGTGCCAGCAGTCCGGACTCAGGACTAGCGGCCGGGGAGCTGTTTTTT. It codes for CASSPDSGLAAGELFF.

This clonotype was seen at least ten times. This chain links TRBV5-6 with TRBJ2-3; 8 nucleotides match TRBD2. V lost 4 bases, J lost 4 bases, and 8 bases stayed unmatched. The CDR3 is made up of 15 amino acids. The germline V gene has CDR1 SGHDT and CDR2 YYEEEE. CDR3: CASSHGGGTSDTQYF. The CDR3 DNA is TGTGCCAGCAGCCACGGCGGGGGGACATCAGATACGCAGTATTTT. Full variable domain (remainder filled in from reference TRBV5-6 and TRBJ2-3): DAGVTQSPTHLIKTRGQQVTLRCSPKSGHDTVSWYQQALGQGPQFIFQYYEEEERQRGNFPDRFSGHQFPNYSSELNVNALLLGDSALYLCASSHGGGTSDTQYFGPGTRLTVL.

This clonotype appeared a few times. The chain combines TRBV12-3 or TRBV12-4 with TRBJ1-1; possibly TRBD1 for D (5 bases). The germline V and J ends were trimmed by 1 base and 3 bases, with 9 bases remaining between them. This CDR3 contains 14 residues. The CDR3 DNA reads TGTGCCAGCAGTTTAGGAGGGGCGGACACTGAAGCTTTCTTT. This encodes CASSLGGADTEAFF.

For the CDR3, the DNA is TGTGCCAGCAGCGTAGGCGGGGGGGAAGGGGAGCTGTTTTTT. Its protein is CASSVGGGEGELFF. This chain links TRBV9 with TRBJ2-2; 9 bases match TRBD2. This CDR3 has 14 residues. Germline values: CDR1 SGDLS, CDR2 YYNGEE. The J segment lost 8 bases and the V segment lost 0 bases, leaving 2 bases of the junction unmatched.

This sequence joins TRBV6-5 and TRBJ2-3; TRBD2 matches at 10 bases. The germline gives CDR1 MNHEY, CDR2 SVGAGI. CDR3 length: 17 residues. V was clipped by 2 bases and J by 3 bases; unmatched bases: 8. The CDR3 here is CASSYIKTSGDTDTQYF. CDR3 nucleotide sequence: TGTGCCAGCAGTTACATCAAAACTAGCGGGGATACAGATACGCAGTATTTT.

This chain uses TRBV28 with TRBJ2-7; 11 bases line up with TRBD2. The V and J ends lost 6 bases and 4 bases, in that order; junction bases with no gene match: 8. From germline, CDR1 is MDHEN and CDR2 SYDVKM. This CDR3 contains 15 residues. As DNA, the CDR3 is TGTGCCAGCAGATTAGCGGGGGGGCAGGTATACGAGCAGTACGTC. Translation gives CASRLAGGQVYEQYV.

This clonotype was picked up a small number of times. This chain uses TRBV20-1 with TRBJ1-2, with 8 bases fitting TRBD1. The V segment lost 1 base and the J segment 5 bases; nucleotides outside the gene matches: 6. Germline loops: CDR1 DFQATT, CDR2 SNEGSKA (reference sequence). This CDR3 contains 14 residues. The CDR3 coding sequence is TGCAGTGCTAGAGTTGTTACAGGGGGGTATGGCTACACCTTC. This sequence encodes CSARVVTGGYGYTF.

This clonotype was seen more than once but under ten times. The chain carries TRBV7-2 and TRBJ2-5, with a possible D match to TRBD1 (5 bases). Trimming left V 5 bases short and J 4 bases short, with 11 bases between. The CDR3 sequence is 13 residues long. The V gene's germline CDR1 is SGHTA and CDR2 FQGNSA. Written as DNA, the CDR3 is TGTGCCAGCAGCCTAACCCAGGGAGAGACCCAGTACTTC. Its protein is CASSLTQGETQYF.

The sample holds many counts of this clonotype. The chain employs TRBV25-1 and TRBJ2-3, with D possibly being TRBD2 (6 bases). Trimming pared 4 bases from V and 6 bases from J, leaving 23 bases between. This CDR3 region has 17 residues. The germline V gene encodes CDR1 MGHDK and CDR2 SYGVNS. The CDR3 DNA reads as TGTGCCAGCAGTGCTTTGGCAGGGAGGTATGTTTTGGATACGCAGTATTTT. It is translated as CASSALAGRYVLDTQYF.

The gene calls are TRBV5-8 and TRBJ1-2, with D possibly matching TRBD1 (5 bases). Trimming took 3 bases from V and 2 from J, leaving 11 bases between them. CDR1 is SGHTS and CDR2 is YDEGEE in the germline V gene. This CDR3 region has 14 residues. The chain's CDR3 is CASSSSGRNYGYTF. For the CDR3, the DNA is TGTGCCAGCAGCTCGTCGGGACGGAACTATGGCTACACCTTC. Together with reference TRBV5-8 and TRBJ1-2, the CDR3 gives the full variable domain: EAGVTQSPTHLIKTRGQQATLRCSPISGHTSVYWYQQALGLGLQFLLWYDEGEERNRGNFPPRFSGRQFPNYSSELNVNALELEDSALYLCASSSSGRNYGYTFGSGTRLTVV.

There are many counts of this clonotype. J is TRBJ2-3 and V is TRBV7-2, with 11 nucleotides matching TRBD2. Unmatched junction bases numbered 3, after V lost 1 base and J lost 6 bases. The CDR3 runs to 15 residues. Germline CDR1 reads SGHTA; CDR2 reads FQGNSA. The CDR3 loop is CASSLGLAGGDTQYF. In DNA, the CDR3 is TGTGCCAGCAGCTTAGGTCTAGCGGGGGGCGATACGCAGTATTTT.

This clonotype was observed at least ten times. The CDR3: CAISESTRVGGWREQYV. The CDR3, as DNA: TGTGCCATCAGTGAGTCGACGCGGGTAGGGGGCTGGCGCGAGCAGTACGTC. The gene calls are TRBV10-3 and TRBJ2-7; 7 bases are a match to TRBD1. V lost 0 bases, J lost 6 bases, and 14 bases stayed unmatched. The CDR3 length is 17 residues. Germline V lookup: CDR1 ENHRY, CDR2 SYGVKD.

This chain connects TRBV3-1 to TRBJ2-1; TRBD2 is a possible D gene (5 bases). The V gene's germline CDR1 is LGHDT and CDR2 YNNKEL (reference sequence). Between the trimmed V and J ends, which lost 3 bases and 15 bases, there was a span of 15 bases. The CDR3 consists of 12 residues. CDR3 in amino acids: CASSQAETKRFF. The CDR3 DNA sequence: TGTGCCAGCAGCCAGGCAGAGACTAAACGGTTCTTC.

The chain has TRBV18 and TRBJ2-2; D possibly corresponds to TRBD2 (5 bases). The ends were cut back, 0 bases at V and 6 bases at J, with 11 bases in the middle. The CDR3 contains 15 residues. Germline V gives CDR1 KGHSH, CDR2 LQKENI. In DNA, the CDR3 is TGTGCCAGCTCACCACCGAGTAAGGAGGCCGGGGAGCTGTTTTTT. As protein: CASSPPSKEAGELFF.